This T cell receptor beta chain was observed in a study of control samples from healthy donors and cancer patients. This clone came up once. Generated by immunoSEQ multiplex PCR, the TCRdb table keeps only in-frame clones and is missing some. The sample carries roughly 120,000 clones, more than 85% recorded once. Trimming cost V 5 bases and J 5 bases; bases outside gene matches: 11. Looked up from germline, CDR1 is LNHDA and CDR2 is SQIVND (reference sequence). There are 17 residues in the CDR3. The sequenced material came from blood. This TCR was recovered from a man aged 30 to 45 in good health. V is TRBV19 and J is TRBJ2-3; TRBD2 agrees at 12 bases. The CDR3 spells CASSERRLAGDKDTQYF. CDR3 DNA: TGTGCCAGTAGTGAAAGACGACTAGCGGGGGATAAAGATACGCAGTATTTT.